What follows are 17 T cell receptor beta chains derived from one specimen sequenced in a study of molecular identifiers for immune sequencing clone quantification. TCRdb processed the PCR reads anew with MiXCR; each CDR3 protein has one entry. The sample carries 40,000 to 45,000 distinct CDR3 sequences, approximately 25% recorded once. The specimen was naive CD8+ T cells from blood, with Jurkat cell RNA spiked in. Specified subset: FACS-sorted CD8+CD4-CCR7+CD45RA+ naive T cells. The receptor set was obtained from a human donor in good health. Some libraries in this study had Jurkat cell RNA spiked in.

This clonotype was detected ten times or more. The rearrangement joins TRBV4-1 to TRBJ1-1, with D unclear. The CDR3 is 15 amino acids. CDR1 MGHRA and CDR2 YSYEKL come from the germline V gene. V was clipped by 1 base and J by 6 bases, with 15 bases between them. The CDR3 DNA reads TGCGCCAGCAGCCAAGGAGGGTTCAGAGTGGCTGAAGCTTTCTTT. This sequence encodes CASSQGGFRVAEAFF.

Only a few counts were recorded for this clonotype. The rearrangement joins TRBV27 to TRBJ1-1; no firm D call. Germline V gene data show CDR1 as MNHEY and CDR2 as SMNVEV (reference sequence). This CDR3 spans 13 amino acids. V shed 6 bases and J shed 0 bases, with 8 bases lying between them. CDR3 in amino acids: CASREQMNTEAFF. The CDR3 DNA reads as TGTGCCAGCAGGGAACAGATGAACACTGAAGCTTTCTTT.

In the case of this clonotype: A much larger clone differs from this one at a single base, so this may be a read error. This is likely a read error, given that the CDR3 carries no conserved phenylalanine or tryptophan at its end. The chain joins TRBV20-1 to TRBJ1-2; D remains unclear. The V and J ends lost 0 bases and 4 bases respectively, with 3 bases between them. CDR1 DFQATT and CDR2 SNEGSKA come from the germline V gene (reference sequence). This CDR3 has 11 residues. CDR3 sequence: CSARERYGYTL. The CDR3 region has the DNA TGCAGTGCTAGAGAACGCTATGGCTACACCCTC.

In its sample, this clonotype was seen many times. The rearrangement uses TRBV10-2 and TRBJ1-1, with D perhaps TRBD1 (6 bases). With 3 bases removed from V and 6 bases from J, the gap between germline ends came to 17 bases. The CDR3 spans 15 residues. Germline loops: CDR1 WSHSY, CDR2 SAAADI. CDR3: CASSDWGADLSEAFF. DNA for the CDR3: TGCGCCAGCAGTGATTGGGGGGCGGATTTGTCTGAAGCTTTCTTT.

The chain links TRBV27 to TRBJ1-5; D not resolved. V lost 5 bases, J lost 3 bases, and 14 bases lay in between. The CDR3 is 15 residues long. Germline V gene sequence: CDR1 MNHEY, CDR2 SMNVEV (reference sequence). CDR3 in amino acids: CASSLTRSSNQPQHF. DNA of the CDR3: TGTGCCAGCAGTCTAACCCGGTCCTCCAATCAGCCCCAGCATTTT.

This clonotype was observed many times. The CDR3 spells CASSHSTYGNTEAFF. The CDR3 DNA reads as TGCGCCAGCAGTCATTCGACATACGGGAACACTGAAGCTTTCTTT. This chain connects TRBV23-1 to TRBJ1-1, with D unresolved. TRBV23-1 is sorted into the ORF group, with uncertain function. The CDR3 is 15 residues long. V was shortened by 3 bases and J by 1 base, with 12 bases between the two germline ends.

This clonotype was recorded at least ten times. The CDR3 region is CASSLIGQMEAEAFF. CDR3 DNA sequence: TGCGCCAGCAGCTTGATTGGGCAGATGGAGGCTGAAGCTTTCTTT. V usage is TRBV5-1 and J usage is TRBJ1-1; no firm D call. This CDR3 has 15 residues. The V and J ends lost 1 base and 6 bases respectively, with 16 bases between them. The germline CDR1 and CDR2 sequences are SGHRS and YFSETQ.

This clonotype was detected ten times or more. The rearrangement links TRBV13 to TRBJ2-1; D uncertain. The CDR3 contains 15 residues. Germline CDR1 reads PRHDT; CDR2 reads FYEKMQ (reference sequence). V lost 5 bases, J lost 0 bases, and 11 bases lay in between. CDR3 nucleotides: TGTGCCAGCAGCACTGTAATGAGCTCCTACAATGAGCAGTTCTTC. It translates to CASSTVMSSYNEQFF.

With regard to this clonotype: This may be a read error, as it is one base from a much larger clone. The chain uses TRBV7-9 and TRBJ1-1, with 8 bases that match TRBD1. The CDR3 spans 15 residues. Germline loops: CDR1 SEHNR, CDR2 FQNEAQ (reference sequence). The trim removed 5 bases at V and 3 bases at J, leaving 8 bases unmatched. CDR3 loop: CASSLTQGVDTEAFF. The CDR3 bases are TGTGCCAGCAGCCTGACACAGGGGGTCGACACTGAAGCTTTCTTT.

This clonotype was observed many times. The V call is TRBV15, the J call TRBJ2-3; D call uncertain. CDR3 size: 15 residues. V lost 0 bases and J lost 4, with 11 bases in between. The germline CDR1 and CDR2 sequences are LNHNV and YYDKDF (reference sequence). CDR3 DNA sequence: TGTGCCACCAGCAGAGATAGGGCCCAGCCAGATACGCAGTATTTT. Residues: CATSRDRAQPDTQYF.

This clonotype was recorded a few times. This chain joins TRBV6-6 and TRBJ2-3; no reliable D call. The V gene's germline CDR1 is MNHNY and CDR2 SVGAGI (reference sequence). Between the trimmed V and J ends, which lost 8 bases and 6 bases, there was a span of 9 bases. CDR3 size: 11 residues. CDR3 in amino acids: CASLRSDTQYF. The CDR3 nucleotides are TGTGCCAGCTTACGGAGTGATACGCAGTATTTT.

This clonotype was seen only once. Without the conserved terminal phenylalanine or tryptophan, this CDR3 likely stems from a read error. V and J are TRBV7-6 and TRBJ2-1, with D hard to call. The CDR3 contains 12 residues. V was shortened by 8 bases and J by 0 bases, with 5 bases between the two germline ends. The V gene's germline CDR1 is SGHVS and CDR2 FNYEAQ. This CDR3 is CASQNSYNEQFL. CDR3 DNA: TGTGCCAGCCAAAACTCCTACAATGAGCAGTTCCTC.

In its sample, this clonotype was seen a few times. The chain has TRBV7-9 and TRBJ1-2; D uncertain. Trimming removed 5 bases from V and 4 bases from J, with 17 bases in between. The CDR3 is 15 residues long. The V gene's germline CDR1 is SEHNR and CDR2 FQNEAQ (reference sequence). CDR3 sequence: CASSLNQDARYGYTF. DNA of the CDR3: TGTGCCAGCAGCCTAAACCAAGACGCCCGCTATGGCTACACCTTC.

The CDR3, as DNA: TGTGCCAGCTGCGAGAGCCCAAAGAGAAATCTGAACACTGAAGCTTTCTTT. Residues: CASCESPKRNLNTEAFF. The V and J genes are TRBV9 and TRBJ1-1; D ambiguous. The germline CDR1 and CDR2 sequences are SGDLS and YYNGEE. The CDR3 is 17 residues long. Trimming cost V 7 bases and J 0 bases, with 22 bases left between them.

For this clonotype: Since a much larger clone is just one base distant, this may be a read error. The J gene is TRBJ2-7, the V gene TRBV29-1; 7 bases agree with TRBD2. V trimming: 2 bases; J trimming: 2 bases; junction bases outside the gene matches: 15. This CDR3 region has 17 residues. CDR1 is SQVTM and CDR2 is ANQGSEA in the germline V gene. CDR3 loop: CSVELGLGLAGAYEQYF. CDR3 nucleotide sequence: TGCAGCGTTGAACTGGGGTTGGGGTTAGCGGGCGCCTACGAGCAGTACTTC.

There are many counts of this clonotype. The chain is built from TRBV7-2 and TRBJ2-3; 14 positions agree with TRBD2. This CDR3 is 17 amino acids long. CDR1 and CDR2 (germline): SGHTA, FQGNSA. V was pared by 5 bases and J by 7 bases, with 11 bases of the junction left unmatched. CDR3 loop: CASSLVGGTSGSNTQYF. CDR3 sequence (DNA): TGTGCCAGCAGCCTAGTGGGGGGGACTAGCGGGAGTAATACGCAGTATTTT.

This clonotype was observed many times. This chain uses TRBV5-1 with TRBJ2-3; either TRBD1 or TRBD2 may supply D (5 bases each). CDR3 size: 13 residues. Germline V gene lookup returns CDR1 SGHRS and CDR2 YFSETQ. Between the trimmed V and J ends, which lost 1 base and 4 bases, there was a span of 7 bases. The CDR3 region has the DNA TGCGCCAGCAGCTTGACGGGGCCAGATACGCAGTATTTT. Its protein is CASSLTGPDTQYF. Variable domain in full (rest from reference TRBV5-1 and TRBJ2-3): KAGVTQTPRYLIKTRGQQVTLSCSPISGHRSVSWYQQTPGQGLQFLFEYFSETQRNKGNFPGRFSGRQFSNSRSEMNVSTLELGDSALYLCASSLTGPDTQYFGPGTRLTVL.